This T cell receptor (beta chain) originates from a study of immune heterogeneity within non-small cell lung tumors. Germline assignment: CDR1 SEHNR and CDR2 FQNEAQ (reference sequence). The CDR3 is 15 amino acids. After removal of 5 bases from V and 4 bases from J, the junction contained 10 bases not matched to a gene. Bulk tumor genomic DNA constituted the template, at around 610 ng per sample. Biopsies that were spaced far apart were taken, several per primary tumor, during surgery. Curative surgery was performed on patients who had untreated, newly diagnosed non-small cell lung cancer. The donors had newly diagnosed non-small cell lung cancer and underwent surgery intended to cure it. As regards this clonotype: As yet, its antigen is unknown.

Study-wide results and caveats: There were identical dominant CDR3 beta clonotypes recurring across tumor sites within a patient, together with site-unique high-frequency clones.

It was a multiplex PCR that amplified TCR beta CDR3, with 32 V and 13 J primers. Using its own MiXCR run on the multiplex PCR reads, TCRdb lists one record per CDR3 protein. The sample yields approximately 20,000 distinct CDR3 sequences, around 26% seen once. Material: lung tumor tissue. V and J are TRBV7-9 and TRBJ1-2; 7 positions match TRBD1. The TCR originated in a man aged 35 to 55 with non-small cell lung cancer. Here the CDR3 DNA reads TGTGCCAGCAGCCCAACAGGGGTAGAATCCTATGGCTACACCTTC. This codes for CASSPTGVESYGYTF.